This record covers a single T cell receptor beta chain. These data belong to a study of blood T cell repertoires in COVID-19. Whole-study context: The analysed material was cDNA or gDNA that came from T cells, B-cell-depleted T cells, or PBMCs.

Generated by immunoSEQ multiplex PCR, the TCRdb table keeps only in-frame clones and is missing some. The sample lists about 220,000 clones; around four fifths were seen once. This study enrolled people aged about 18 to 100 from about 26 US geographic areas. The ends lost 6 bases at V and 2 bases at J; junction bases unmatched: 10. The length of the CDR3 is 17 residues. Germline V lookup: CDR1 MNHEY, CDR2 SVGEGT. This sequence joins TRBV6-2 or TRBV6-3 and TRBJ2-5; 12 bases line up with TRBD2. The sequencing input was PBMCs or T cells enriched from blood (not recorded which). The TCR originated in a woman aged 45-65 years who had been exposed to COVID-19. The CDR3 loop reads CASSLRLAGALQETQYF. The DNA of the CDR3 is TGTGCCAGCAGCCTCCGACTAGCGGGGGCCCTTCAAGAGACCCAGTACTTC.